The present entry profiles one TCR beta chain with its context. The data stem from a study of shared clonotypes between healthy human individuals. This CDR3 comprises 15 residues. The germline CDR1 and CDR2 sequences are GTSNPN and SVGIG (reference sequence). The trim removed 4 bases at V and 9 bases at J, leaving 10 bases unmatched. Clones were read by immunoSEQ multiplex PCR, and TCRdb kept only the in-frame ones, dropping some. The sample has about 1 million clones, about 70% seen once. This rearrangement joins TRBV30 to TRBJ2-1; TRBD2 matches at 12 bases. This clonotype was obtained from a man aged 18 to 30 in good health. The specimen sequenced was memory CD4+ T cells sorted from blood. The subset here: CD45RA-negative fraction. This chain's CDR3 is CAWTPTSGSFGEQFF. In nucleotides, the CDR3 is TGTGCCTGGACTCCGACTAGCGGGAGTTTCGGTGAGCAGTTCTTC. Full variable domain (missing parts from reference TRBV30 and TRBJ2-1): SQTIHQWPATLVQPVGSPLSLECTVEGTSNPNLYWYRQAAGRGLQLLFYSVGIGQISSEVPQNLSASRPQDRQFILSSKKLLLSDSGFYLCAWTPTSGSFGEQFFGPGTRLTVL.